This T cell receptor beta chain originates from a study of beta chain features in type 1 diabetes. As regards this clone: Its cognate antigen is unknown.

The study reverse transcribed the entire isolated RNA, so it sequenced expressed TCRB transcripts. The assay was immunoSEQ multiplex PCR, and TCRdb's table has in-frame clones only and misses some. The sample shows over 600,000 clones, around 12% of them seen only once. Study-level points and caveats: Across all four CD4+ subsets, people with type 1 diabetes showed modestly shorter TCRB CDR3s. Sequencing the cDNA could make cells with high TCR expression show up more than they should. Patients with type 1 diabetes carried fewer insertions and had more deletions at their VDJ junctions. HLA effects on TCRB rearrangement stayed unresolved here.

CDR1 is SGDLS and CDR2 is YYNGEE in the germline V gene. The CDR3 spans 16 residues. The V end lost 0 bases, the J end lost 9 bases, and 19 bases lay between the germline ends. Staining for CD45RO/CCR7/CD25/CD127/CD95/CD27 allowed sorting of CD4+ naive, central memory, regulatory and stem cell-like memory cells. The sequenced material came from naive CD4+ T cells from blood. The rearrangement uses TRBV9 and TRBJ1-5, with unresolved D. This TCR derives from a man aged 30 to 39 with type 1 diabetes. CDR3 nucleotides: TGTGCCAGCAGCGTAGGTTCGGGAGTAGGGTCAGGGCCCCAGCATTTT. Its protein product is CASSVGSGVGSGPQHF.